The next 10 T cell receptor beta chains were all read from a single sample in a study of shared clonotypes between healthy human individuals. Clones were sequenced by immunoSEQ multiplex PCR, and TCRdb holds only the in-frame ones, with some missing. In the table there are more than 1 million clones, around 78% of which are singletons. Sequencing was carried out using memory CD4+ T cells from PBMCs. This sample's subset: CD45RA-negative fraction. The receptor set was obtained from a man in his late teens or twenties in good health. Some clones in this sample may be carry-over from other donors' samples.

The chain combines TRBV28 with TRBJ1-2; no reliable D call. The CDR3 spans 13 residues. The germline gives CDR1 MDHEN, CDR2 SYDVKM. Trimming removed 6 bases at V and 2 bases at J, with 10 bases between. The CDR3 sequence: CASSLGYNYGYTF. CDR3 in DNA: TGTGCCAGCAGCTTGGGGTACAACTATGGCTACACCTTC.

This chain connects TRBV5-1 to TRBJ2-3, with D perhaps TRBD1 or TRBD2 (5 bases each). Trimming took off 3 bases at V and 5 bases at J, with 13 bases between the two ends. Germline V lookup: CDR1 SGHRS, CDR2 YFSETQ. The CDR3 is made up of 14 amino acids. The CDR3 reads CASSSGPRVDTQYF. CDR3 sequence (DNA): TGCGCCAGCAGCTCGGGACCTAGAGTAGATACGCAGTATTTT.

The V gene is TRBV28, the J gene TRBJ2-5; TRBD2 might be the D (6 bases). Trimming took off 6 bases at V and 6 bases at J, with 17 bases between the two ends. The CDR3 runs 14 residues. CDR1 is MDHEN, CDR2 SYDVKM, per germline. The chain's CDR3 is CASSLPGASKTQYF. The CDR3 DNA reads TGTGCCAGCAGCTTACCGGGAGCTTCCAAGACCCAGTACTTC.

The genes are TRBV5-1 and TRBJ2-3, with 11 positions matching TRBD2. The CDR3 totals 16 residues. Unmatched junction bases numbered 6, after V lost 0 bases and J lost 6 bases. Germline V gene sequence: CDR1 SGHRS, CDR2 YFSETQ. The CDR3 here is CASSLATSGSVDTQYF. As DNA, the CDR3 is TGCGCCAGCAGCTTGGCCACTAGCGGGAGTGTGGATACGCAGTATTTT.

The DNA for the CDR3 is TGTGCCAGCAGCTTTGGGGGCCAGTCCTACGAGCAGTACTTC. This sequence encodes CASSFGGQSYEQYF. The rearrangement uses TRBV5-5 and TRBJ2-7; maybe TRBD1 (6 bases). With 2 bases removed from V and 1 base from J, the gap between germline ends came to 10 bases. The CDR3 is 14 amino acids. CDR1 is SGHKS, CDR2 YYEKEE, per germline (reference sequence).

V gene TRBV5-4 combines with J gene TRBJ2-2; D is possibly TRBD2 (5 bases). V lost 5 bases and J lost 2, with 16 bases in between. The CDR3 length is 16 residues. The V gene's germline CDR1 is SGHNT and CDR2 YYREEE (reference sequence). In nucleotides, the CDR3 is TGTGCCAGCAGTTCGAGTAGGAGCGGAAACACCGGGGAGCTGTTTTTT. It specifies CASSSSRSGNTGELFF.

The genes are TRBV7-6 and TRBJ1-1; D gene uncertain. V was pared by 0 bases and J by 3 bases, with 11 bases between. The CDR3 contains 15 residues. CDR1 is SGHVS, CDR2 FNYEAQ, per germline. The CDR3 loop reads CASSLARDRYTEAFF. The CDR3 coding sequence is TGTGCCAGCAGCTTAGCCCGGGATCGGTACACTGAAGCTTTCTTT.

V and J are TRBV7-9 and TRBJ1-2; 10 bases map to TRBD1. The germline V gene encodes CDR1 SEHNR and CDR2 FQNEAQ (reference sequence). The length of the CDR3 is 14 residues. The trim removed 4 bases at V and 7 bases at J, leaving 6 bases unmatched. The CDR3 DNA reads as TGTGCCAGCAGCTGGGACAGGGGTCTCTCTGGCTACACCTTC. It encodes CASSWDRGLSGYTF.

CDR3 coding DNA: TGTGCCAGCAGTTCCTACAGATTCTCCTACAATGAGCAGTTCTTC. It specifies CASSSYRFSYNEQFF. This rearrangement joins TRBV27 to TRBJ2-1; no definite D call. Trimming shortened V by 4 bases and J by 0 bases, and 10 bases separated the two germline ends. Per the germline V gene, CDR1 is MNHEY and CDR2 is SMNVEV (reference sequence). This CDR3 contains 15 residues.

This clone was counted between two and nine times. The V and J genes are TRBV18 and TRBJ1-2, with 12 bases aligning to TRBD1. Per germline, CDR1 KGHSH and CDR2 LQKENI. The CDR3 loop spans 19 amino acids. V lost 6 bases and J lost 0; bases outside the gene matches: 14. The chain's CDR3 is CASSQSPGTGGQPNYGYTF. The DNA for the CDR3 is TGTGCCAGCTCGCAATCCCCCGGGACAGGGGGCCAACCTAACTATGGCTACACCTTC.